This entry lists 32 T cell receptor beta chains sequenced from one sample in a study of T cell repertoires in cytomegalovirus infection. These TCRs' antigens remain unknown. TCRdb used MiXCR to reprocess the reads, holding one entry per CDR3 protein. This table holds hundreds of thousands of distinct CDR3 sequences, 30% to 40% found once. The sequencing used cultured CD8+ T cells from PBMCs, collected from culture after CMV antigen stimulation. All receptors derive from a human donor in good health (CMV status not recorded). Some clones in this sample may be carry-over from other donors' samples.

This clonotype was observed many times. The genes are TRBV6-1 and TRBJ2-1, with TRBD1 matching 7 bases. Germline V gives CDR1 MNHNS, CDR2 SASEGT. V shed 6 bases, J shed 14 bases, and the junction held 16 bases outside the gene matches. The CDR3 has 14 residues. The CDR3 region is CASSGRSTGVLEFF. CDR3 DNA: TGTGCCAGCAGCGGAAGGAGTACAGGGGTGTTAGAGTTCTTC.

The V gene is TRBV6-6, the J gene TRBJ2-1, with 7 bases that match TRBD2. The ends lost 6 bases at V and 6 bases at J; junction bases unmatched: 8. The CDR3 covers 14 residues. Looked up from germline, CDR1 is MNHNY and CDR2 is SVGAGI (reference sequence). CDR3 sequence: CASSSTGGSNEQFF. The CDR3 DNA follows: TGTGCCAGCAGCTCGACGGGGGGAAGCAATGAGCAGTTCTTC.

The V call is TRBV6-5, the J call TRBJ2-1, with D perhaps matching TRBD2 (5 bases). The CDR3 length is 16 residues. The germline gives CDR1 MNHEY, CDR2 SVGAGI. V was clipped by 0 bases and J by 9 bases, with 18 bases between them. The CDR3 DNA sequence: TGTGCCAGCAGTTACTCGAGGGCAGGTAACTGGGGTGAGCAGTTCTTC. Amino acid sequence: CASSYSRAGNWGEQFF.

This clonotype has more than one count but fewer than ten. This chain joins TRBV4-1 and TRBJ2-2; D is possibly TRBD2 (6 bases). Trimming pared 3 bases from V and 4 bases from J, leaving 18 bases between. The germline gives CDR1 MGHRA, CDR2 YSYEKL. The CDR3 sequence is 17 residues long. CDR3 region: CASSHSRAGTFTGELFF. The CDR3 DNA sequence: TGCGCCAGCAGCCACTCGAGGGCGGGGACCTTCACCGGGGAGCTGTTTTTT.

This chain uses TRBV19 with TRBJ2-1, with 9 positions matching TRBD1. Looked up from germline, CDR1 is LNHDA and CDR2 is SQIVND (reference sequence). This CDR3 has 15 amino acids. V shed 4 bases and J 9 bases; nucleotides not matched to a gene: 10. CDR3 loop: CASSTSGQGSGEQFF. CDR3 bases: TGTGCCAGTAGTACCTCGGGACAGGGTAGCGGTGAGCAGTTCTTC. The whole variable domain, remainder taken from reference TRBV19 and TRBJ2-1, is DGGITQSPKYLFRKEGQNVTLSCEQNLNHDAMYWYRQDPGQGLRLIYYSQIVNDFQKGDIAEGYSVSREKKESFPLTVTSAQKNPTAFYLCASSTSGQGSGEQFFGPGTRLTVL.

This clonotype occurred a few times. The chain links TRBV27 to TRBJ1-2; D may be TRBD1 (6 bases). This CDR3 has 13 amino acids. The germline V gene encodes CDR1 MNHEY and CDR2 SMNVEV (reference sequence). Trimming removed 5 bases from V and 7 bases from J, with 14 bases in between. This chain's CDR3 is CASSGGGFSGYTF. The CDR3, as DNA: TGTGCCAGCAGTGGAGGGGGGTTCTCTGGCTACACCTTC.

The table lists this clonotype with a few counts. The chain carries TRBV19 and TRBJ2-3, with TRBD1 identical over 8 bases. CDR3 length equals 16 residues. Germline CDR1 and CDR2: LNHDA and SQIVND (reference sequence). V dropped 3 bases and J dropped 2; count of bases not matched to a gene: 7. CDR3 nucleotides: TGTGCCAGTAGTATTGATTCAGGGGGCACCACAGATACGCAGTATTTT. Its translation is CASSIDSGGTTDTQYF.

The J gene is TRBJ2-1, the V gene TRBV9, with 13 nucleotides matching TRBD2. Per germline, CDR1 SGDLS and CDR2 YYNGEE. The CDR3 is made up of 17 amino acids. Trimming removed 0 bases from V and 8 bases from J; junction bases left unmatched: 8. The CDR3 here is CASSVAQTSGGRYEQFF. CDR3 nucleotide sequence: TGTGCCAGCAGCGTAGCCCAGACTAGCGGGGGGAGGTATGAGCAGTTCTTC.

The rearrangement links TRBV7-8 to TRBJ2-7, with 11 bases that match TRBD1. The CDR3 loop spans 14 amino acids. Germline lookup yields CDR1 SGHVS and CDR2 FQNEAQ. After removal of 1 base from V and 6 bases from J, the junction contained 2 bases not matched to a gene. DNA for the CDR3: TGTGCCAGCAGCTTAGGGACAGGGGGCGCCGAGCAGTACGTC. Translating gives CASSLGTGGAEQYV.

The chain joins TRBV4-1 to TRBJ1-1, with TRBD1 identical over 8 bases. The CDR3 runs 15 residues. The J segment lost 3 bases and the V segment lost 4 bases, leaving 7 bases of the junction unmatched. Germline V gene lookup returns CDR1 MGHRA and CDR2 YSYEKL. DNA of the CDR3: TGCGCCAGCAGCCGGTCGACAGGGGCCCACACTGAAGCTTTCTTT. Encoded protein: CASSRSTGAHTEAFF.

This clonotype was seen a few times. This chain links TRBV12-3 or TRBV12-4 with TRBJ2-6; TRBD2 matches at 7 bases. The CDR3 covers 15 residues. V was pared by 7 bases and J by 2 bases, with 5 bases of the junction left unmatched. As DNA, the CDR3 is TGTGCCAGCACCCTTGGGGGGGCTGGGGCCAACGTCCTGACTTTC. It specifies CASTLGGAGANVLTF.

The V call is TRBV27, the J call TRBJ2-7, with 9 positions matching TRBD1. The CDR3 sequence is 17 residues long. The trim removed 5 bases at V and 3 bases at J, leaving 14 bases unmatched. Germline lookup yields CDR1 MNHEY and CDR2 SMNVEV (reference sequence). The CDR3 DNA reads TGTGCCAGCAGTCTCACAACGACCGGGACAGGGTTCTACGAGCAGTACTTC. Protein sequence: CASSLTTTGTGFYEQYF.

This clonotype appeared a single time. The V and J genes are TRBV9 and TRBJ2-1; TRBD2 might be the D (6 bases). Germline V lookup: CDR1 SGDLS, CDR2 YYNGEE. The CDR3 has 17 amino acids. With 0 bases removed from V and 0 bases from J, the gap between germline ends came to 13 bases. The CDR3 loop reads CASSVVAGRSSYNEQFF. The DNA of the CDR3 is TGTGCCAGCAGCGTAGTGGCGGGGAGAAGCTCCTACAATGAGCAGTTCTTC.

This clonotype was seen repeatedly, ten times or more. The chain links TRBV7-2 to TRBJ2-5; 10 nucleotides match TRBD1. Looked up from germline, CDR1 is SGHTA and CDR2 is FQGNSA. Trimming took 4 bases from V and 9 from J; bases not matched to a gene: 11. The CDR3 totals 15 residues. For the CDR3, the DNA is TGTGCCAGCAGCTCGCCAGGGACAGGGGTCCTATCCCAGTACTTC. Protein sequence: CASSSPGTGVLSQYF.

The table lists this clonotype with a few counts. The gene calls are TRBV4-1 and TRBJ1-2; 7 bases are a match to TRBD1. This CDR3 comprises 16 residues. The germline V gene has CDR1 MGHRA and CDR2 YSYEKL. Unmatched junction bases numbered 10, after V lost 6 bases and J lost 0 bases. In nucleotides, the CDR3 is TGCGCCAGCAGTCTACCTGGGACAGAATCTAACTATGGCTACACCTTC. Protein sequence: CASSLPGTESNYGYTF.

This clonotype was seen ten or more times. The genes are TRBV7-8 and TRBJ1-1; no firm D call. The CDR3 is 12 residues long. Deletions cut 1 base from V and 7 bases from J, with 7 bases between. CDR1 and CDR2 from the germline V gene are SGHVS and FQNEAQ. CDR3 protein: CASSLDGYEAFF. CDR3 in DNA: TGTGCCAGCAGCTTAGACGGGTATGAAGCTTTCTTT.

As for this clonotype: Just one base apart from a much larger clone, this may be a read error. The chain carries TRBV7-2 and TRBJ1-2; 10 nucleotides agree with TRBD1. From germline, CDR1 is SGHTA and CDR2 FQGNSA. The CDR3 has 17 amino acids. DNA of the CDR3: TGTGCCAGCATCATTGGGACAGGGGCCTTTCGGGACTATGGCTGCACCTTC. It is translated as CASIIGTGAFRDYGCTF. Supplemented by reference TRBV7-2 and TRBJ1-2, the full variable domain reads GAGVSQSPSNKVTEKGKDVELRCDPISGHTALYWYRQSLGQGLEFLIYFQGNSAPDKSGLPSDRFSAERTGGSVSTLTIQRTQQEDSAVYLCASIIGTGAFRDYGCTFGSGTRLTVV.

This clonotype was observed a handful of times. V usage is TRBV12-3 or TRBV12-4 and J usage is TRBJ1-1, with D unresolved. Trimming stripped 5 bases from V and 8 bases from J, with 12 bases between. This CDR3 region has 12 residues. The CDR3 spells CASSHGLWEAFF. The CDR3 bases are TGTGCCAGCAGTCACGGACTGTGGGAAGCTTTCTTT.

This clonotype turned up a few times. CDR3 coding DNA: TGCGCCAGCAGTCGGCCAGGGGACGCGTACGAGCAGTACTTC. Its translation: CASSRPGDAYEQYF. This sequence joins TRBV5-1 and TRBJ2-7, with D possibly matching TRBD1 (6 bases). The CDR3 consists of 14 residues. The ends were cut back, 5 bases at V and 4 bases at J, with 16 bases in the middle. CDR1 is SGHRS and CDR2 is YFSETQ in the germline V gene.

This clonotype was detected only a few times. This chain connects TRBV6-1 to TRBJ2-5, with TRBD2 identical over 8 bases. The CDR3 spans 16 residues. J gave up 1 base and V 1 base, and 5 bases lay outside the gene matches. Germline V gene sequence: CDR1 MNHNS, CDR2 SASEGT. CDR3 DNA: TGTGCCAGCAGTGAAGAGGTGGCGGGGGGCCAAGAGACCCAGTACTTC. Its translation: CASSEEVAGGQETQYF.

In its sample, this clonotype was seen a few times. In DNA form, the CDR3 reads TGTGCCAGCGAAGGGGATTTCGACAGGGGCAGCAATCAGCCCCAGCATTTT. It translates to CASEGDFDRGSNQPQHF. The V and J genes are TRBV6-2 or TRBV6-3 and TRBJ1-5, with 8 bases lining up with TRBD1. The CDR3 is 17 amino acids. In germline, CDR1 is MNHEY, CDR2 SVGEGT. Trimming at V came to 8 bases and at J to 1 base, leaving 13 bases not matched to a gene.

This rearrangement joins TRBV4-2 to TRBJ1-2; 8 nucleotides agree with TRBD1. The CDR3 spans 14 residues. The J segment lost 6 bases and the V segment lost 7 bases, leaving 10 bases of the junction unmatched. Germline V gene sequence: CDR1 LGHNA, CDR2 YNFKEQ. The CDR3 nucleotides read TGTGCCAGCATAAAGGAGACAGGGGCCCATGGCTACACCTTC. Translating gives CASIKETGAHGYTF.

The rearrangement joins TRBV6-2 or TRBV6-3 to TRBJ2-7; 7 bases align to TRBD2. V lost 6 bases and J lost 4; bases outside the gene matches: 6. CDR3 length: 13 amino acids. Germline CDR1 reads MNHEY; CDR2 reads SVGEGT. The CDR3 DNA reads TGTGCCAGCAGCCTCCTAGCGGCTTACGAGCAGTACGTC. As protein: CASSLLAAYEQYV.

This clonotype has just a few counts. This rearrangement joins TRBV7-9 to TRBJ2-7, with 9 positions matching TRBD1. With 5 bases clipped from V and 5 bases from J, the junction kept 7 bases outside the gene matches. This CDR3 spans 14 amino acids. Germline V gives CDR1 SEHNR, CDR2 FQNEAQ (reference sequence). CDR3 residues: CASSERQGVNEQYF. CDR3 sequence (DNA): TGTGCCAGCAGCGAGCGACAGGGGGTCAACGAGCAGTACTTC.

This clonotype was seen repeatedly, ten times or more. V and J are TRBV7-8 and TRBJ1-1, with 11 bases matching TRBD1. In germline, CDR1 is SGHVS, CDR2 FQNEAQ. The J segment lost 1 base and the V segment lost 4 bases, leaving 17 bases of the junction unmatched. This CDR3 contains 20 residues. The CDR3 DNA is TGTGCCAGCAGCTCTATACGGACAGGGGGCCTGGGCGTCAGGAACACTGAAGCTTTCTTT. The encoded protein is CASSSIRTGGLGVRNTEAFF.

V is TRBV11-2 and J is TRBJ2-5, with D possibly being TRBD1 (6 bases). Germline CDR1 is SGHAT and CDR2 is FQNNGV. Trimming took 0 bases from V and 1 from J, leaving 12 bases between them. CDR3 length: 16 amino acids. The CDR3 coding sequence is TGTGCCAGCAGCTTAGACCCTACAGGGTTCCAAGAGACCCAGTACTTC. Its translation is CASSLDPTGFQETQYF. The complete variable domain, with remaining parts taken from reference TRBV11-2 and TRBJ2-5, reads EAGVAQSPRYKIIEKRQSVAFWCNPISGHATLYWYQQILGQGPKLLIQFQNNGVVDDSQLPKDRFSAERLKGVDSTLKIQPAKLEDSAVYLCASSLDPTGFQETQYFGPGTRLLVL.

CDR3 protein: CASSFGTSGTYNEQFF. CDR3 in DNA: TGTGCCAGCAGCTTTGGGACTAGCGGAACCTACAATGAGCAGTTCTTC. This chain connects TRBV7-6 to TRBJ2-1; 11 nucleotides line up with TRBD2. The germline CDR1 and CDR2 sequences are SGHVS and FNYEAQ. The CDR3 totals 16 residues. With V trimmed by 3 bases and J by 2 bases, 3 bases remained unmatched.

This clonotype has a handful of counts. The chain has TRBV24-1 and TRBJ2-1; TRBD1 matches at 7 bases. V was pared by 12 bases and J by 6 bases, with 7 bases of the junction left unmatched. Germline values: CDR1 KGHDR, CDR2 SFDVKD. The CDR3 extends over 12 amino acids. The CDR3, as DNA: TGTGCCTCCCAGGGGGAGTCCAATGAGCAGTTCTTC. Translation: CASQGESNEQFF.

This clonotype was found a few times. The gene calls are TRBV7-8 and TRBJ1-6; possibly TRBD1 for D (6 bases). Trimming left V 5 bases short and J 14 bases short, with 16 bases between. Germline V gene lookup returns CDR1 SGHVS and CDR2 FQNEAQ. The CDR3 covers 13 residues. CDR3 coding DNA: TGTGCCAGCAGCCCAGGACAGATCTTATCCCTCCACTTT. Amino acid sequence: CASSPGQILSLHF.

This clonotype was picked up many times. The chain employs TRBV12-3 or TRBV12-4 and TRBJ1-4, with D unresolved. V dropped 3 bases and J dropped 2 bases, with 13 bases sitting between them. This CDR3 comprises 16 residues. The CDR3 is CASSFELLGTNEKLFF. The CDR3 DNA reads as TGTGCCAGCAGTTTCGAACTCCTCGGGACTAATGAAAAACTGTTTTTT.

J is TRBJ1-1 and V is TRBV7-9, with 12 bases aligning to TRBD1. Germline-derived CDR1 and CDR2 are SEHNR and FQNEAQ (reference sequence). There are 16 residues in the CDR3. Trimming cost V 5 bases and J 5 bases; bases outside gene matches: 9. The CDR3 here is CASSAGTGGGDTEAFF. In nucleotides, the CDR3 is TGTGCCAGCAGCGCCGGGACAGGGGGCGGAGATACTGAAGCTTTCTTT.

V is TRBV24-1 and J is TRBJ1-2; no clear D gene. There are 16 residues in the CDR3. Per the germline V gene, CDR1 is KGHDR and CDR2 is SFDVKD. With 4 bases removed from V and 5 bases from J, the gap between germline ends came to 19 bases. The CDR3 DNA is TGTGCCACCAGTGAATCACCCGAGGACTTACTTTATGGCTACACCTTC. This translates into CATSESPEDLLYGYTF.